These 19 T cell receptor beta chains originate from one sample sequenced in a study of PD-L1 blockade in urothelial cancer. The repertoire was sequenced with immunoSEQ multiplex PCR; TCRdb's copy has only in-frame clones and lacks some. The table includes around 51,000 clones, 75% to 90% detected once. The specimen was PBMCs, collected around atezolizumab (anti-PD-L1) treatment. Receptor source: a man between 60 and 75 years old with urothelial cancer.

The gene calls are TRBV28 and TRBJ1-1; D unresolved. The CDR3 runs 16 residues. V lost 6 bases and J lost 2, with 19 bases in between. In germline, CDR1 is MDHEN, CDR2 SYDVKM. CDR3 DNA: TGTGCCAGCAGGACACTCCCCTACAAGGCTAACACTGAAGCTTTCTTT. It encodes CASRTLPYKANTEAFF.

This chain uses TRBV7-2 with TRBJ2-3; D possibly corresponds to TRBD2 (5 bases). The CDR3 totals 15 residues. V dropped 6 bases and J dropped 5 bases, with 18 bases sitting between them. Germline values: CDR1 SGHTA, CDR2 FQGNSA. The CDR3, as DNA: TGTGCCAGCAGAGTCCAGGCGGGTGGAGAAGATACGCAGTATTTT. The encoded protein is CASRVQAGGEDTQYF.

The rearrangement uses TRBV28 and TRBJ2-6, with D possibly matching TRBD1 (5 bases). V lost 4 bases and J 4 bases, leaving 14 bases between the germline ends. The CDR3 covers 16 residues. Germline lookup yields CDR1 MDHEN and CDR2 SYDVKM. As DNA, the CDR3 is TGTGCCAGCAGTTACCAGGGTTTTACGGGGGCCAACGTCCTGACTTTC. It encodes CASSYQGFTGANVLTF.

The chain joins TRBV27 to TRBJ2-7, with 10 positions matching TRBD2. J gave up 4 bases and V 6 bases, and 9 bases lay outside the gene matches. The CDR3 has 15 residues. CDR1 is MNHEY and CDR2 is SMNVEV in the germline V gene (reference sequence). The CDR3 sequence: CASRTLSGRLYEQYF. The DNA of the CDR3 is TGTGCCAGCAGGACCCTTAGCGGGAGGTTGTACGAGCAGTACTTC.

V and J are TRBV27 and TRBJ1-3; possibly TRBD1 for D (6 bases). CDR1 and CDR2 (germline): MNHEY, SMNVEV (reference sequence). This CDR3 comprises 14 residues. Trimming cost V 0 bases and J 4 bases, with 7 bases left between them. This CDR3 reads CASSLSRGGNTIYF. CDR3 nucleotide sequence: TGTGCCAGCAGTTTATCGAGGGGGGGAAACACCATATATTTT.

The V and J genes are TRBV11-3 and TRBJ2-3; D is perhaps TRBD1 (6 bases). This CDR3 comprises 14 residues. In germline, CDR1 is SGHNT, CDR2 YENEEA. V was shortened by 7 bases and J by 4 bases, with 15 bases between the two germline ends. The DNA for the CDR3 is TGTGCCAGCAAGCCTGGGGGCAGTGCAGATACGCAGTATTTT. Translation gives CASKPGGSADTQYF.

For the CDR3, the DNA is TGTGCCAGCAGCCCATACCACTCAACTGGGCCAGGGGAGCTGTTTTTT. This codes for CASSPYHSTGPGELFF. This chain joins TRBV9 and TRBJ2-2; D unclear. The V end was cut by 4 bases, the J end by 8 bases, with 21 bases between. The CDR3 totals 16 residues. Germline V gene data show CDR1 as SGDLS and CDR2 as YYNGEE.

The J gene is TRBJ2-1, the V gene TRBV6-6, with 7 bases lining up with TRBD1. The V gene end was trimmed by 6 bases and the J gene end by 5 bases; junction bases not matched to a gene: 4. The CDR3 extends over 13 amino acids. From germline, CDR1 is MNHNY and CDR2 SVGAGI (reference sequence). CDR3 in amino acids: CASSRTGDNEQFF. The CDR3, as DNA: TGTGCCAGCAGCCGCACAGGGGACAATGAGCAGTTCTTC.

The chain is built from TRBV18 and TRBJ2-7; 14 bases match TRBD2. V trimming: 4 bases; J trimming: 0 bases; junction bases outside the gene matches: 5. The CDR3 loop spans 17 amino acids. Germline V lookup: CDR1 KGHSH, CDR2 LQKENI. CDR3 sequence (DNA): TGTGCCAGCTCACTTGGACTAGCGGGAGGTAACTCCTACGAGCAGTACTTC. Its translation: CASSLGLAGGNSYEQYF.

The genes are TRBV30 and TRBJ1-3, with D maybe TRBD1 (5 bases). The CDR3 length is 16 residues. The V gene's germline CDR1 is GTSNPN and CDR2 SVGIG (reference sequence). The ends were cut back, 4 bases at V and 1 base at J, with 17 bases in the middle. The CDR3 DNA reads TGTGCCTGGACCGATGCGGGGCGCCTGTCTGGAAACACCATATATTTT. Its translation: CAWTDAGRLSGNTIYF.

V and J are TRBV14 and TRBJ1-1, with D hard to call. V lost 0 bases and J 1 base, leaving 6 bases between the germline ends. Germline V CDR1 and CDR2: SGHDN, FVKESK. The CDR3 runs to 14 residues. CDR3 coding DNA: TGTGCCAGCAGCCAAGAGCCCAGGAACACTGAAGCTTTCTTT. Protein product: CASSQEPRNTEAFF.

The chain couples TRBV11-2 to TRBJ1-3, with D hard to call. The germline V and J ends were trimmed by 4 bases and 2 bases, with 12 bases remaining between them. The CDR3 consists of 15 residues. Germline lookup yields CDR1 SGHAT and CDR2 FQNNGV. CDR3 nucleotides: TGTGCCAGCAGCTCCCCCTCGGGGACTGGAAACACCATATATTTT. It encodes CASSSPSGTGNTIYF.

The chain's CDR3 is CASKGQGMSTEAFF. Here the CDR3 DNA reads TGTGCCAGCAAAGGACAGGGTATGAGTACTGAAGCTTTCTTT. This chain links TRBV2 with TRBJ1-1; 8 bases map to TRBD1. The CDR3 is made up of 14 amino acids. The ends lost 7 bases at V and 5 bases at J; junction bases unmatched: 9. Per the germline V gene, CDR1 is SNHLY and CDR2 is FYNNEI.

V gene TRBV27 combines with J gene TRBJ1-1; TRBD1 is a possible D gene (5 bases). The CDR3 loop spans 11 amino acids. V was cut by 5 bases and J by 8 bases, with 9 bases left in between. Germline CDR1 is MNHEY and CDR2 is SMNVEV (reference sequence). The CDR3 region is CASSGAGEAFF. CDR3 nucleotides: TGTGCCAGCAGTGGGGCGGGGGAAGCTTTCTTT.

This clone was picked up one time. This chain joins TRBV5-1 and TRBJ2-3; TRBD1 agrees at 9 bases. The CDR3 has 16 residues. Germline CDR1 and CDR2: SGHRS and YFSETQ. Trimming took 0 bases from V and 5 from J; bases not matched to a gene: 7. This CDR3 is CASSLVGTGIQDTQYF. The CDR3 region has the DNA TGCGCCAGCAGCTTGGTCGGGACAGGGATACAAGATACGCAGTATTTT.

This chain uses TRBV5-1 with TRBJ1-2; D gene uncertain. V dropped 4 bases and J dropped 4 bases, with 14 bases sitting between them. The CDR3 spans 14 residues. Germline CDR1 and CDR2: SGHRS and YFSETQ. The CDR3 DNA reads TGCGCCAGCAGCCAGGATACCGGCAGCTATGGCTACACCTTC. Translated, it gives CASSQDTGSYGYTF.

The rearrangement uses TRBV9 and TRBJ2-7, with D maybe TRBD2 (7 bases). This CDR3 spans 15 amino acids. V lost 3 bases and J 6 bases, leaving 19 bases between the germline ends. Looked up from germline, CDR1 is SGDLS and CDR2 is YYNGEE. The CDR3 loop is CASSGEGGQYSEQYF. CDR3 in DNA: TGTGCCAGCAGCGGTGAGGGGGGGCAATACTCCGAGCAGTACTTC.

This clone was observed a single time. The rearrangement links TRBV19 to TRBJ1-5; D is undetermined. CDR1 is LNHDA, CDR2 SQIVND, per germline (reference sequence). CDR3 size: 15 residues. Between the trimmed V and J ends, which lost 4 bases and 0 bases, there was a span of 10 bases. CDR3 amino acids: CASSNSPYSNQPQHF. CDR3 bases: TGTGCCAGTAGTAACAGCCCTTATAGCAATCAGCCCCAGCATTTT.

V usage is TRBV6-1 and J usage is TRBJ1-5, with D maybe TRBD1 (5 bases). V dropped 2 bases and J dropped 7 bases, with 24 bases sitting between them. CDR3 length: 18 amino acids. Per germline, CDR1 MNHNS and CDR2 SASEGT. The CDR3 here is CASSELAPTARARQPQHF. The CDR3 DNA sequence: TGTGCCAGCAGTGAATTGGCCCCGACAGCAAGGGCGCGGCAGCCCCAGCATTTT.